This TCR beta chain emerged from a study of cytomegalovirus exposure and HLA in healthy donors. Findings and caveats of the study: Most of the TCR beta V segments (in an earlier analysis) were productive either about 87% or about 30% of the time. CMV antigen specificity was confirmed in vitro for a few CMV-associated chains.

Trimming removed 2 bases from V and 7 bases from J; junction bases left unmatched: 8. CDR3 length equals 14 residues. Germline V gene sequence: CDR1 SGHNT, CDR2 YENEEA. PCR was performed using 60 Vbeta and 13 Jbeta primers. Here immunoSEQ multiplex PCR was the method, and the copy in TCRdb shows in-frame clones only, minus some. The profile shows about 210,000 clones, about three quarters of them singletons. Only one count was recorded for this clone. The antigen remains undetermined. Sequenced material: PBMCs. The TCR was taken from a boy between 5 and 17 years old in good health and CMV-seronegative. The chain has TRBV11-3 and TRBJ2-7; 7 bases align to TRBD1. In nucleotides, the CDR3 is TGTGCCAGCAGCTTACAGGGGGTTCATATGGAGCAGTACTTC. It yields the protein CASSLQGVHMEQYF.